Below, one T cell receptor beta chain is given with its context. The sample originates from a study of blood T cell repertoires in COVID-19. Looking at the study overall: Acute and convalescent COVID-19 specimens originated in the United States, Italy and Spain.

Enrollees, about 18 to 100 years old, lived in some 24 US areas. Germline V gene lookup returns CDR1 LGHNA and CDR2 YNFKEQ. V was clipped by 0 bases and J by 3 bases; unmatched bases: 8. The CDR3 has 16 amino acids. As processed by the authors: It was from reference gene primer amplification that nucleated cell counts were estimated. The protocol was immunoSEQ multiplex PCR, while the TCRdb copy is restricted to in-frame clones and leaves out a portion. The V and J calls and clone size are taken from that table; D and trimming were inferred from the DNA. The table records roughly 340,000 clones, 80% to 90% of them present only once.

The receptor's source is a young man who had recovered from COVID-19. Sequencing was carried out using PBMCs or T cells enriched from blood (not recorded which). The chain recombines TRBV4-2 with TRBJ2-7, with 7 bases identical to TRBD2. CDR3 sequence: CASSQEGSGALYEQYF. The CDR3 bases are TGTGCCAGCAGCCAAGAGGGGAGCGGGGCACTCTACGAGCAGTACTTC.